The entry that follows covers one TCR beta chain sequence. The data belong to a study of blood T cell repertoires in COVID-19. As for the study in general: The United States, Italy and Spain provided the acute and convalescent COVID-19 samples. The analysed material was cDNA or gDNA that came from T cells, B-cell-depleted T cells, or PBMCs.

In the authors' workflow: Reference gene primer amplification gave nucleated cell count estimates. Libraries were prepared by immunoSEQ multiplex PCR; TCRdb keeps only in-frame clonotypes and omits some of them. That table gives V, J and clone size, and the DNA gave D and trimming. The table shows 150,000 to 200,000 clones, with roughly 85% occurring only once. V lost 6 bases, J lost 6 bases, and 19 bases lay in between. The CDR3 sequence is 15 residues long. Germline assignment: CDR1 ENHRY and CDR2 SYGVKD. This rearrangement joins TRBV10-3 to TRBJ2-3; possible D gene TRBD2, 5 bases. This clonotype was sampled from a man aged 45-60 years with active or convalescent COVID-19. The sequencing input was peripheral blood. The CDR3 DNA is TGTGCCATCAGGGGCCAGAGTGGGAGTGTGGATACGCAGTATTTT. This sequence encodes CAIRGQSGSVDTQYF.